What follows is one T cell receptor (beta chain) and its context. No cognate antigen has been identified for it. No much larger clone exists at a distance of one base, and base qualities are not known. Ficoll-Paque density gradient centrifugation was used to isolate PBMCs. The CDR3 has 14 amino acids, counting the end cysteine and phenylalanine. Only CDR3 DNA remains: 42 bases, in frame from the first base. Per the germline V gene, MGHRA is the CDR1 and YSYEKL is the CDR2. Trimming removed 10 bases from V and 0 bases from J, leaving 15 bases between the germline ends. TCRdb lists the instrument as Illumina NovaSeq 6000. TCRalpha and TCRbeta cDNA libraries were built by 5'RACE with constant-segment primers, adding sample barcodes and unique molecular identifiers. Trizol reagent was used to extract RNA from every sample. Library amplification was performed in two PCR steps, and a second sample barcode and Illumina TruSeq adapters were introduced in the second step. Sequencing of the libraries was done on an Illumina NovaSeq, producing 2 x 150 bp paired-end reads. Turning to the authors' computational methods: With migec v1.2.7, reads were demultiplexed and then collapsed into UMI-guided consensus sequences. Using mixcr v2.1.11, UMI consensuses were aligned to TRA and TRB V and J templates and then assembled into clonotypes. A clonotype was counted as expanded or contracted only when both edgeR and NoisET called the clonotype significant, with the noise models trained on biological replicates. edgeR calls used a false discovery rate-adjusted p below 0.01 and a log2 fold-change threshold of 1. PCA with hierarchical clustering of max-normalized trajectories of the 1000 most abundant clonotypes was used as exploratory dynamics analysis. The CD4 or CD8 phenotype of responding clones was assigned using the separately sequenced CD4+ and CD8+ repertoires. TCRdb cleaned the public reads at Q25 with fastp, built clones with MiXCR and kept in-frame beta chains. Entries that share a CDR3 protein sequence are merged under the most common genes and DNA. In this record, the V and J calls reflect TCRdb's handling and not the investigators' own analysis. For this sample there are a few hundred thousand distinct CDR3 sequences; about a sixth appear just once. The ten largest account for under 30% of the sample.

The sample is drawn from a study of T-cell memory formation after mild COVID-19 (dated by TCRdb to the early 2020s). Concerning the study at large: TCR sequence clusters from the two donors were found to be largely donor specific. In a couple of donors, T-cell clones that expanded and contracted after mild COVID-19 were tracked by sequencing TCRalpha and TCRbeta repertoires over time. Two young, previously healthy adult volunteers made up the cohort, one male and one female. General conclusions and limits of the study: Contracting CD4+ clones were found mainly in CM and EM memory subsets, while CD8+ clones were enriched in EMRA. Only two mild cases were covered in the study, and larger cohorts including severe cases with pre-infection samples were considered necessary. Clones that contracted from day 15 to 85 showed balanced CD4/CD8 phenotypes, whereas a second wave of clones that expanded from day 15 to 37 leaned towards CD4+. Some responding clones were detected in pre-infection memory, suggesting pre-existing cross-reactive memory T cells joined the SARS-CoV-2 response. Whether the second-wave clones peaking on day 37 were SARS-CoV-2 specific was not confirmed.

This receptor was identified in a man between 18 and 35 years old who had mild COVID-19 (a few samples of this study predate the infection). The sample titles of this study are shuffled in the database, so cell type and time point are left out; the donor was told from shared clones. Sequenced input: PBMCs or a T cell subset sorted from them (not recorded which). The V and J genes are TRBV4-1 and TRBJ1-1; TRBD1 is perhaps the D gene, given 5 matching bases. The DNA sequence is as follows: TGCGCCACCACTATCGGGGGGATGAACACTGAAGCTTTCTTT. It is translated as CATTIGGMNTEAFF.